The text below deals with one T cell receptor beta chain. V was pared by 3 bases and J by 10 bases, with 3 bases of the junction left unmatched. The CDR3 length is 11 residues. The germline CDR1 and CDR2 sequences are SGHNT and YYREEE (reference sequence). The sample originates from a study of blood T cell repertoires in COVID-19. Method: immunoSEQ multiplex PCR; TCRdb's copy keeps in-frame clones and lacks some. This repertoire shows nearly 30,000 clones, 89% found once; its top ten account for approximately 9.9%. The chain couples TRBV5-4 to TRBJ1-2, with 7 bases that match TRBD1. The TCR was taken from a human donor in a cohort sampled during active COVID-19. Sequenced: peripheral blood. The CDR3 loop reads CASSSTGVYTF. CDR3 coding DNA: TGTGCCAGCAGCTCTACAGGGGTCTACACCTTC. Full variable domain (remainder filled in from reference TRBV5-4 and TRBJ1-2): ETGVTQSPTHLIKTRGQQVTLRCSSQSGHNTVSWYQQALGQGPQFIFQYYREEENGRGNFPPRFSGLQFPNYSSELNVNALELDDSALYLCASSSTGVYTFGSGTRLTVV.